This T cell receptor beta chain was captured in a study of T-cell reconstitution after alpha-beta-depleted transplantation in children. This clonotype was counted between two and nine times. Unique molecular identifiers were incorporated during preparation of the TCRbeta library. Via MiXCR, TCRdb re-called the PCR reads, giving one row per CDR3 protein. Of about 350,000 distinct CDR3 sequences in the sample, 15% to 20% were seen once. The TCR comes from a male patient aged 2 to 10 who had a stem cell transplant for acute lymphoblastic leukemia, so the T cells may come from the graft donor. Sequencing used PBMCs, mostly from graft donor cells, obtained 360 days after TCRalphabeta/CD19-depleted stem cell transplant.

The CDR3 nucleotides are TGTGCCAGCAGCGTAGTGGCAGGGGAGACCCAGTACTTC. This sequence encodes CASSVVAGETQYF. This chain uses TRBV9 with TRBJ2-5; D might be TRBD1 (5 bases). The germline V gene encodes CDR1 SGDLS and CDR2 YYNGEE. This CDR3 contains 13 residues. Between the trimmed V and J ends, which lost 0 bases and 5 bases, there was a span of 8 bases.